Given below is one T cell receptor (beta chain) in context. Germline CDR1 is SGHDT and CDR2 is YYEEEE. The V segment lost 4 bases and the J segment 7 bases; nucleotides outside the gene matches: 7. The CDR3 extends over 14 amino acids. This entry comes from a study of blood T cell repertoires in COVID-19. At the level of the study: The study drew acute and convalescent COVID-19 samples from the United States, Italy and Spain. The cDNA or gDNA used as material had been derived from T cells, B-cell-depleted T cells, or PBMCs.

Original analysis: Estimated nucleated cell counts came from reference gene primer amplification. Only in-frame clones appear in the TCRdb table, and some are missing; sequencing was by immunoSEQ multiplex PCR. Clone size and the V and J calls come from that table; the DNA yielded D and trimming. The sample consists of approximately 260,000 clones, under 85% of them appearing once. Specimen: peripheral blood. The source is a woman aged 40 to 50 with active or convalescent COVID-19. The rearrangement links TRBV5-6 to TRBJ1-2, with 10 bases that match TRBD1. The CDR3 loop reads CASSPDRGLGGYTF. Written as DNA, the CDR3 is TGTGCCAGCAGCCCTGACAGGGGGCTAGGTGGCTACACCTTC.